The 3 T cell receptor beta chains below were found in one sample sequenced in a study of technical replicates of blood from a few donors. TCRdb's table, derived via immunoSEQ multiplex PCR, lists solely in-frame clones and lacks some. Among more than 65,000 clones, approximately 96% were seen once, and the ten largest hold 0.37%. Sequencing was carried out using T cells isolated from PBMCs. The receptor set was obtained from a human donor in good health.

The chain combines TRBV7-2 with TRBJ2-1; 7 bases agree with TRBD1. The V gene end was trimmed by 5 bases and the J gene end by 1 base; junction bases not matched to a gene: 5. The germline gives CDR1 SGHTA, CDR2 FQGNSA. This CDR3 is built from 15 residues. The CDR3 DNA follows: TGTGCCAGCAGCCCACGACAGGGTTCCTACAATGAGCAGTTCTTC. Protein product: CASSPRQGSYNEQFF. The variable domain in full, completed from reference TRBV7-2 and TRBJ2-1, reads GAGVSQSPSNKVTEKGKDVELRCDPISGHTALYWYRQSLGQGLEFLIYFQGNSAPDKSGLPSDRFSAERTGGSVSTLTIQRTQQEDSAVYLCASSPRQGSYNEQFFGPGTRLTVL.

The rearrangement links TRBV6-5 to TRBJ2-5; D call uncertain. Germline loops: CDR1 MNHEY, CDR2 SVGAGI. The CDR3 is made up of 11 amino acids. Trimming cost V 9 bases and J 4 bases, with 9 bases left between them. CDR3 protein: CASLGLETQYF. In DNA, the CDR3 is TGTGCCAGTTTGGGCCTAGAGACCCAGTACTTC.

J is TRBJ2-1 and V is TRBV10-3; 10 bases align to TRBD2. CDR1 is ENHRY and CDR2 is SYGVKD in the germline V gene. Germline trimming cut 6 bases from V and 8 bases from J; bases unmatched to any gene: 7. This CDR3 is 14 amino acids long. As DNA, the CDR3 is TGTGCCATCAGGCCTAGCGGGAGTAATTATGAGCAGTTCTTC. This codes for CAIRPSGSNYEQFF.